What follows are 25 T cell receptor beta chains derived from one specimen sequenced in a study of blood T cell repertoires in COVID-19. Libraries were prepared by immunoSEQ multiplex PCR; TCRdb keeps only in-frame clonotypes and omits some of them. The data contain approximately 63,000 clones, 76% of them singletons. The specimen was peripheral blood. All receptors come from a woman of 80 years or more with acute or convalescent COVID-19.

V is TRBV21-1 and J is TRBJ1-2. TRBV21-1 represents a pseudogene. This CDR3 is built from 18 residues. CDR3 DNA: TGTGCCAGCAGCAAAGCGTTCGGAGGAATAGAGATTTTCCTTGGCTACACCTTC. This gives the protein CASSKAFGGIEIFLGYTF.

The genes are TRBV5-1 and TRBJ2-7; D remains ambiguous. The germline V and J ends were trimmed by 0 bases and 7 bases, with 5 bases remaining between them. The CDR3 runs 11 residues. Germline loops: CDR1 SGHRS, CDR2 YFSETQ. CDR3 in amino acids: CASSLVTEQYF. CDR3 in DNA: TGCGCCAGCAGCTTGGTTACAGAGCAGTACTTC.

The genes are TRBV24-1 and TRBJ2-2, with 9 bases identical to TRBD1. CDR1 and CDR2 (germline): KGHDR, SFDVKD. The trim removed 5 bases at V and 3 bases at J, leaving 6 bases unmatched. The CDR3 covers 16 residues. The CDR3 sequence: CATSGRQGVYTGELFF. The CDR3 region has the DNA TGTGCCACCAGTGGCAGACAGGGGGTATACACCGGGGAGCTGTTTTTT.

In this sample, this clone turned up a few times. The V and J genes are TRBV7-3 and TRBJ2-1; 11 bases line up with TRBD2. The CDR3 consists of 18 residues. The V gene end was trimmed by 4 bases and the J gene end by 4 bases; junction bases not matched to a gene: 12. Germline CDR1 and CDR2: SGHTA and FQGTGA. The CDR3 coding sequence is TGTGCCAGCAGCTATCTCGGGGTAGCGGGAGGGCTGTACAATGAGCAGTTCTTC. Its protein is CASSYLGVAGGLYNEQFF.

The rearrangement links TRBV29-1 to TRBJ2-7, with D tentatively TRBD2 (8 bases). The CDR3 runs 14 residues. Trimming removed 7 bases at V and 7 bases at J, with 23 bases between. Germline V gene sequence: CDR1 SQVTM, CDR2 ANQGSEA. CDR3 amino acids: CSGTGGGGSQEQYF. DNA of the CDR3: TGCAGCGGGACGGGAGGGGGCGGGAGCCAGGAGCAGTACTTC.

This clone was seen just once. The V call is TRBV9, the J call TRBJ2-5, with TRBD2 identical over 9 bases. V was pared by 0 bases and J by 2 bases, with 2 bases of the junction left unmatched. Germline CDR1 and CDR2: SGDLS and YYNGEE. This CDR3 has 15 residues. DNA of the CDR3: TGTGCCAGCAGCGTAGGGACTAGCGAACAAGAGACCCAGTACTTC. Protein product: CASSVGTSEQETQYF.

This chain joins TRBV18 and TRBJ1-3; D not resolved. Per germline, CDR1 KGHSH and CDR2 LQKENI. The CDR3 loop spans 13 amino acids. Trimming left V 8 bases short and J 2 bases short, with 10 bases between. The CDR3 here is CASTPSPGNTIYF. CDR3 in DNA: TGTGCCAGCACCCCAAGCCCTGGAAACACCATATATTTT. Combining the CDR3 with reference TRBV18 and TRBJ1-3 gives the whole variable domain NAGVMQNPRHLVRRRGQEARLRCSPMKGHSHVYWYRQLPEEGLKFMVYLQKENIIDESGMPKERFSAEFPKEGPSILRIQQVVRGDSAAYFCASTPSPGNTIYFGEGSWLTVV.

This clone came up once. The chain couples TRBV9 to TRBJ2-3, with a weak D call TRBD2 (5 bases). This CDR3 has 14 residues. Per the germline V gene, CDR1 is SGDLS and CDR2 is YYNGEE. Trimming removed 7 bases at V and 3 bases at J, with 15 bases between. The CDR3 region is CASSDPRGTDTQYF. DNA for the CDR3: TGTGCCAGCTCGGACCCTCGGGGAACAGATACGCAGTATTTT. The full variable domain, completed using reference TRBV9 and TRBJ2-3, is DSGVTQTPKHLITATGQRVTLRCSPRSGDLSVYWYQQSLDQGLQFLIQYYNGEERAKGNILERFSAQQFPDLHSELNLSSLELGDSALYFCASSDPRGTDTQYFGPGTRLTVL.

By share, this clone counts as medium-sized. Other DNA sequences from this sample encode an identical CDR3 as well. The chain couples TRBV5-1 to TRBJ2-2; a weak D match, TRBD1 (6 bases). The CDR3 consists of 14 residues. Between the trimmed V and J ends, which lost 1 base and 3 bases, there was a span of 7 bases. Germline assignment: CDR1 SGHRS and CDR2 YFSETQ. CDR3 bases: TGCGCCAGCAGCTTGTCAGGGGACACCGGGGAGCTGTTTTTT. This codes for CASSLSGDTGELFF.

This clone was seen a handful of times. The rearrangement uses TRBV28 and TRBJ1-1, with 8 bases lining up with TRBD1. CDR1 is MDHEN and CDR2 is SYDVKM in the germline V gene. The CDR3 extends over 13 amino acids. V dropped 4 bases and J dropped 12; count of bases not matched to a gene: 10. For the CDR3, the DNA is TGTGCCAGCAGTTCCCCGGGGACAGGAAAATCTTTCTTT. It yields the protein CASSSPGTGKSFF.

The chain employs TRBV25-1 and TRBJ2-5; D ambiguous. Germline V gene data show CDR1 as MGHDK and CDR2 as SYGVNS. Trimming cost V 11 bases and J 1 base, with 17 bases left between them. The CDR3 has 14 residues. DNA of the CDR3: TGTGCCTCGCGGTCTCCGACGGTCCAAGAGACCCAGTACTTC. Amino acid sequence: CASRSPTVQETQYF.

The chain uses TRBV11-3 and TRBJ2-1; the D is unclear. The V end lost 0 bases, the J end lost 9 bases, and 9 bases lay between the germline ends. Germline values: CDR1 SGHNT, CDR2 YENEEA. CDR3 length: 13 amino acids. CDR3 nucleotide sequence: TGTGCCAGCAGCTTAGAACCCTTCGGTGAGCAGTTCTTC. It codes for CASSLEPFGEQFF. Full variable domain (rest looked up from reference TRBV11-3 and TRBJ2-1): EAGVVQSPRYKIIEKKQPVAFWCNPISGHNTLYWYLQNLGQGPELLIRYENEEAVDDSQLPKDRFSAERLKGVDSTLKIQPAELGDSAVYLCASSLEPFGEQFFGPGTRLTVL.

V is TRBV5-1 and J is TRBJ2-7; possible D gene TRBD2, 5 bases. Germline-derived CDR1 and CDR2 are SGHRS and YFSETQ. This CDR3 contains 16 residues. V was clipped by 0 bases and J by 0 bases, with 13 bases between them. This CDR3 is CASSLGPGGLSYEQYF. CDR3 nucleotide sequence: TGCGCCAGCAGCTTGGGCCCCGGCGGGCTCTCCTACGAGCAGTACTTC.

The chain employs TRBV12-5 and TRBJ2-1, with 7 nucleotides matching TRBD2. V lost 3 bases and J lost 2; bases outside the gene matches: 10. Germline V gene lookup returns CDR1 LGHNT and CDR2 FRNRAP. The CDR3 runs 17 residues. The CDR3 sequence: CASGLGLGGVTYNEQFF. The CDR3 DNA reads as TGTGCTAGTGGTTTAGGACTTGGGGGGGTCACCTACAATGAGCAGTTCTTC.

The V call is TRBV4-1, the J call TRBJ2-6; 8 bases map to TRBD1. Germline V gives CDR1 MGHRA, CDR2 YSYEKL. J was trimmed by 3 bases and V by 11 bases; bases with no gene match: 18. CDR3 size: 18 residues. CDR3 region: CASSRTGTAGVGANVLTF. The CDR3 bases are TGCGCCTCTTCTCGGACAGGGACGGCAGGAGTTGGGGCCAACGTCCTGACTTTC.

CDR3 nucleotides: TGTGCCACCAGTGACCCTCCTATGGAGACTGAGCAGTTCTTC. Residues: CATSDPPMETEQFF. The chain uses TRBV24-1 and TRBJ2-1; D is undetermined. Germline V CDR1 and CDR2: KGHDR, SFDVKD. CDR3 length: 14 amino acids. Deletions cut 4 bases from V and 9 bases from J, with 15 bases between.

This chain links TRBV2 with TRBJ2-1, with D hard to call. Trimming took off 8 bases at V and 0 bases at J, with 5 bases between the two ends. The CDR3 consists of 12 residues. Per germline, CDR1 SNHLY and CDR2 FYNNEI. As DNA, the CDR3 is TGTGCCAGCTCCGGCTCCTACAATGAGCAGTTCTTC. Encoded protein: CASSGSYNEQFF.

The gene calls are TRBV4-3 and TRBJ1-2; D is possibly TRBD1 (5 bases). The germline V gene has CDR1 LGHNA and CDR2 YSLEER. V was cut by 1 base and J by 0 bases, with 15 bases left in between. The CDR3 covers 17 residues. CDR3 amino acids: CASSQGGSGLTNYGYTF. The CDR3 coding sequence is TGCGCCAGCAGCCAAGGTGGATCGGGACTCACTAACTATGGCTACACCTTC.

The CDR3 is CASSSPGGWETEAFF. The CDR3, as DNA: TGTGCCAGCAGCTCCCCGGGGGGGTGGGAGACTGAAGCTTTCTTT. The chain recombines TRBV7-9 with TRBJ1-1; a weak D match, TRBD1 (5 bases). This CDR3 is built from 15 residues. V was shortened by 4 bases and J by 5 bases, with 17 bases between the two germline ends. Germline V gene sequence: CDR1 SEHNR, CDR2 FQNEAQ (reference sequence).

The rearrangement uses TRBV6-5 and TRBJ1-4, with D hard to call. V lost 0 bases and J 7 bases, leaving 12 bases between the germline ends. Germline CDR1 and CDR2: MNHEY and SVGAGI. The CDR3 extends over 15 amino acids. The CDR3 coding sequence is TGTGCCAGCAGTTACTCAAGGCGGGGAGGTGAAAAACTGTTTTTT. It encodes CASSYSRRGGEKLFF.

The chain's CDR3 is CASRRQSGQPQHF. In nucleotides, the CDR3 is TGTGCCAGCAGGAGACAATCTGGACAGCCCCAGCATTTT. The V call is TRBV28, the J call TRBJ1-5; D not resolved. CDR3 length equals 13 residues. The ends were cut back, 6 bases at V and 7 bases at J, with 13 bases in the middle. Germline loops: CDR1 MDHEN, CDR2 SYDVKM. Together with reference TRBV28 and TRBJ1-5, the CDR3 gives the full variable domain: DVKVTQSSRYLVKRTGEKVFLECVQDMDHENMFWYRQDPGLGLRLIYFSYDVKMKEKGDIPEGYSVSREKKERFSLILESASTNQTSMYLCASRRQSGQPQHFGDGTRLSIL.

The V call is TRBV6-8, the J call TRBJ2-7, with 7 bases identical to TRBD2. The ends lost 6 bases at V and 2 bases at J; junction bases unmatched: 4. Germline lookup yields CDR1 MNHGY and CDR2 SAAAGT. This CDR3 is 13 amino acids long. CDR3 in DNA: TGTGCCAGCAGCCTAGGGACTACCTACGAGCAGTACTTC. Protein: CASSLGTTYEQYF.

There are a few counts of this clone. J is TRBJ1-3 and V is TRBV7-2; no clear D. Germline V gene lookup returns CDR1 SGHTA and CDR2 FQGNSA. The CDR3 extends over 18 amino acids. Between the trimmed V and J ends, which lost 3 bases and 4 bases, there was a span of 22 bases. In DNA form, the CDR3 reads TGTGCCAGCAGCTTTGTCCGGGCGGGAAAGGGTGCAGGAAACACCATATATTTT. The encoded protein is CASSFVRAGKGAGNTIYF.

The rearrangement joins TRBV9 to TRBJ1-1; D ambiguous. V lost 0 bases, J lost 0 bases, and 12 bases lay in between. Germline values: CDR1 SGDLS, CDR2 YYNGEE. This CDR3 spans 16 amino acids. CDR3 sequence (DNA): TGTGCCAGCAGCGTAGGCCCCACTTATCTGAACACTGAAGCTTTCTTT. Its translation is CASSVGPTYLNTEAFF.

The gene calls are TRBV3-1 (or the pseudogene TRBV3-2) and TRBJ1-1, with a possible D match to TRBD1 (6 bases). The CDR3 totals 14 residues. Germline V gene sequence: CDR1 LGHDT, CDR2 YNNKEL (reference sequence). V lost 4 bases and J 0 bases, leaving 9 bases between the germline ends. CDR3 DNA: TGTGCCAGCAGCCTGGACAGCTTGAACACTGAAGCTTTCTTT. It yields the protein CASSLDSLNTEAFF.